Shown below are 18 T cell receptor beta chains from a single sample sequenced in a study of post-analysis software for immune sequencing data. Study results and caveats: Five TRBV segments were more frequent in patients than controls; TRBV5-6, TRBV5-1 and TRBV20-1 belonged to this group.

Antigens for these TCRs are unknown. The TCR beta cDNA libraries carried unique molecular identifiers. TCRdb reprocessed the PCR reads via MiXCR and lists one record per CDR3 protein. This sample yields roughly 400,000 distinct CDR3 sequences, of which roughly 40% are seen a single time; approximately 7.7% belongs to the top ten. The sample was blood. These receptors were collected from a girl aged 2 to 9 with multiple sclerosis.

This clonotype was picked up many times. Here the CDR3 reads CASSSLNQLVDTQYF. CDR3 DNA: TGTGCCAGCAGCTCCCTAAACCAGTTGGTAGATACGCAGTATTTT. The chain links TRBV12-3 or TRBV12-4 to TRBJ2-3; D gene ambiguous. CDR3 length: 15 residues. Trimming left V 6 bases short and J 5 bases short, with 18 bases between.

This clonotype was seen more than once but under ten times. The chain links TRBV28 to TRBJ2-1; the match to TRBD2 covers 12 bases. Looked up from germline, CDR1 is MDHEN and CDR2 is SYDVKM. This CDR3 spans 15 amino acids. The V gene end was trimmed by 5 bases and the J gene end by 8 bases; junction bases not matched to a gene: 7. This CDR3 is CASSPTSGRFDEQFF. In nucleotides, the CDR3 is TGTGCCAGCAGTCCAACTAGCGGGAGGTTCGATGAGCAGTTCTTC.

This clonotype has more than one count but fewer than ten. This rearrangement joins TRBV7-2 to TRBJ2-7, with D hard to call. Trimming took off 11 bases at V and 0 bases at J, with 14 bases between the two ends. The CDR3 runs to 13 residues. Germline lookup yields CDR1 SGHTA and CDR2 FQGNSA. The CDR3 DNA reads as TGTGCCTCCACGTTTAAGAGCTCCTACGAGCAGTACTTC. Its translation is CASTFKSSYEQYF.

This clonotype was counted a single time. This rearrangement joins TRBV30 to TRBJ1-5; D unresolved. V was shortened by 0 bases and J by 2 bases, with 17 bases between the two germline ends. Germline V gives CDR1 GTSNPN, CDR2 SVGIG (reference sequence). This CDR3 spans 17 amino acids. In nucleotides, the CDR3 is TGTGCCTGGAGTGTAAGGGTCGGATTGTCTGGCAATCAGCCCCAGCATTTT. It translates to CAWSVRVGLSGNQPQHF.

Remarks on this clonotype: At one of its ends the junction is not consistent with the germline gene, which may arise from a read error. The V gene is TRBV12-3 or TRBV12-4, the J gene TRBJ2-3, with D possibly TRBD2 on 5 matching bases. This CDR3 is built from 16 residues. The CDR3 coding sequence is TGTGCCAGCAGTTTTCTAGGGAGAGTGAGAGCAGATGCGCAGTATTTT. It translates to CASSFLGRVRADAQYF.

This clonotype has more than one count but fewer than ten. The chain carries TRBV7-8 and TRBJ2-3; TRBD1 matches 7 bases. The V gene's germline CDR1 is SGHVS and CDR2 FQNEAQ. CDR3 length: 16 amino acids. With V trimmed by 5 bases and J by 9 bases, 17 bases remained unmatched. The CDR3, as DNA: TGTGCCAGCAGCCCTATTCCGGGACAGAGGGGGATGACGCAGTATTTT. This sequence encodes CASSPIPGQRGMTQYF.

This clonotype was observed a handful of times. CDR3 amino acids: CSARRTSGPQGQFF. CDR3 coding DNA: TGCAGTGCTAGGAGGACTAGCGGCCCCCAGGGGCAGTTCTTC. The chain recombines TRBV20-1 with TRBJ2-1, with 10 bases aligning to TRBD2. The germline gives CDR1 DFQATT, CDR2 SNEGSKA (reference sequence). The CDR3 consists of 14 residues. J gave up 12 bases and V 3 bases, and 11 bases lay outside the gene matches.

This clonotype was detected only a few times. The chain uses TRBV15 and TRBJ2-7, with TRBD2 matching over 8 bases. The CDR3 contains 15 residues. The germline V gene encodes CDR1 LNHNV and CDR2 YYDKDF (reference sequence). V dropped 0 bases and J dropped 2; count of bases not matched to a gene: 3. The CDR3 coding sequence is TGTGCCACCAGCAGAGATTCGCGGGGGGCCTACGAGCAGTACTTC. It specifies CATSRDSRGAYEQYF. The variable domain in full, with the rest retrieved from reference TRBV15 and TRBJ2-7, is DAMVIQNPRYQVTQFGKPVTLSCSQTLNHNVMYWYQQKSSQAPKLLFHYYDKDFNNEADTPDNFQSRRPNTSFCFLDIRSPGLGDTAMYLCATSRDSRGAYEQYFGPGTRLTVT.

This clonotype was counted a few times. The chain is built from TRBV9 and TRBJ2-5; the D call may be TRBD1 or TRBD2 (6 bases each). V was clipped by 4 bases and J by 1 base, with 17 bases between them. Germline V CDR1 and CDR2: SGDLS, YYNGEE. The CDR3 runs 16 residues. CDR3 sequence (DNA): TGTGCCAGCAGCTTACGCCTAGGGGGGAGCCAAGAGACCCAGTACTTC. Its protein product is CASSLRLGGSQETQYF.

This chain connects TRBV5-6 to TRBJ1-2; the D gene is possibly TRBD1 (5 bases). This CDR3 spans 16 amino acids. Germline V gene sequence: CDR1 SGHDT, CDR2 YYEEEE. Trimming shortened V by 4 bases and J by 2 bases, and 18 bases separated the two germline ends. The CDR3 here is CASSRILHRKNYGYTF. In nucleotides, the CDR3 is TGTGCCAGCAGCCGCATTTTGCACAGGAAGAACTATGGCTACACCTTC.

This chain links TRBV20-1 with TRBJ2-5; no firm D call. CDR1 DFQATT and CDR2 SNEGSKA come from the germline V gene (reference sequence). The CDR3 length is 17 residues. V lost 0 bases to trimming and J lost 1 base, with 18 bases between them. The CDR3 loop is CSARDYTRRTVQETQYF. The CDR3 DNA sequence: TGCAGTGCTAGAGATTATACACGACGGACGGTCCAAGAGACCCAGTACTTC.

The V call is TRBV10-1, the J call TRBJ2-3; 11 bases map to TRBD1. With V trimmed by 1 base and J by 1 base, 10 bases remained unmatched. CDR1 and CDR2 from the germline V gene are WNHNN and SYGVQD (reference sequence). The length of the CDR3 is 19 residues. The CDR3 sequence: CASSEFYGTGGIGTDTQYF. CDR3 nucleotide sequence: TGCGCCAGCAGTGAGTTCTACGGGACAGGGGGTATCGGCACAGATACGCAGTATTTT.

The chain recombines TRBV7-3 with TRBJ1-1; 9 nucleotides align to TRBD1. The germline V gene has CDR1 SGHTA and CDR2 FQGTGA. The CDR3 totals 16 residues. V lost 4 bases, J lost 10 bases, and 16 bases stayed unmatched. The CDR3 spells CASSSTIIQGARGAFF. In DNA form, the CDR3 reads TGTGCCAGCAGCTCCACCATAATACAGGGGGCGCGAGGAGCTTTCTTT.

This rearrangement joins TRBV20-1 to TRBJ1-2; the D is unclear. The V gene lost 3 bases and the J gene lost 4 bases, with 6 bases spanning the gap. This CDR3 spans 11 amino acids. CDR1 is DFQATT, CDR2 SNEGSKA, per germline (reference sequence). CDR3 DNA: TGCAGTGCTAGGGTCAGCTATGGCTACACCTTC. The encoded protein is CSARVSYGYTF.

The chain links TRBV5-1 to TRBJ1-2; D is undetermined. The CDR3 consists of 13 residues. CDR1 SGHRS and CDR2 YFSETQ come from the germline V gene. V was pared by 4 bases and J by 1 base, with 8 bases between. The CDR3 reads CASSARDNYGYTF. The CDR3 region has the DNA TGCGCCAGCAGCGCCCGGGATAACTATGGCTACACCTTC.

In this sample, this clonotype turned up a few times. The V call is TRBV7-3, the J call TRBJ2-1; tentatively, D is TRBD1 (6 bases). V lost 4 bases to trimming and J lost 6 bases, with 10 bases between them. CDR1 and CDR2 from the germline V gene are SGHTA and FQGTGA. The CDR3 totals 13 residues. CDR3 coding DNA: TGTGCCAGCAGCTCCCAACAGGGCAATGAGCAGTTCTTC. Residues: CASSSQQGNEQFF.

This clonotype has a handful of counts. The chain uses TRBV27 and TRBJ1-6; D is perhaps TRBD1 (6 bases). Germline V gene sequence: CDR1 MNHEY, CDR2 SMNVEV (reference sequence). There are 17 residues in the CDR3. V was clipped by 3 bases and J by 9 bases, with 21 bases between them. The CDR3 reads CASSFRGGGYIFSPLHF. CDR3 sequence (DNA): TGTGCCAGCAGTTTCCGCGGAGGGGGGTACATCTTTTCACCCCTCCACTTT.

This clonotype has more than one count but fewer than ten. The chain carries TRBV4-1 and TRBJ2-7, with D possibly TRBD1 on 6 matching bases. Trimming left V 4 bases short and J 5 bases short, with 18 bases between. CDR1 and CDR2 from the germline V gene are MGHRA and YSYEKL. The CDR3 has 15 amino acids. In DNA form, the CDR3 reads TGCGCCAGCAGCCTCCGGGACGCCGAGGGGGACGAGCAGTACTTC. This encodes CASSLRDAEGDEQYF.